Shown below are 30 T cell receptor beta chains from a single sample sequenced in a study of cytomegalovirus exposure and HLA in healthy donors. 60 Vbeta and 13 Jbeta primers were used in PCR. TCRdb keeps only in-frame clones here, not all; method: immunoSEQ multiplex PCR. The table lists fewer than 200,000 clones, around 68% of them singletons, with 2.5% to 3.5% in the top ten. What was sequenced was PBMCs. The receptors were gathered from a woman aged 40 to 50 in good health and CMV-seropositive.

The chain links TRBV27 to TRBJ1-2; 8 bases match TRBD1. The CDR3 covers 15 residues. Trimming took 5 bases from V and 4 from J; bases not matched to a gene: 9. Looked up from germline, CDR1 is MNHEY and CDR2 is SMNVEV (reference sequence). The CDR3 DNA is TGTGCCAGCAGTCTCCGACAGGGGCTGGGCTATGGCTACACCTTC. It yields the protein CASSLRQGLGYGYTF.

This sequence joins TRBV5-4 and TRBJ1-5; TRBD1 might be the D (6 bases). Germline V gene sequence: CDR1 SGHNT, CDR2 YYREEE (reference sequence). CDR3 size: 14 residues. V gave up 0 bases and J gave up 2 bases, with 6 bases separating them. The CDR3 sequence is CASSLDRGNQPQHF. As DNA, the CDR3 is TGTGCCAGCAGCTTGGACAGGGGCAATCAGCCCCAGCATTTT.

V gene TRBV7-7 combines with J gene TRBJ2-2; 7 bases align to TRBD2. The germline V gene encodes CDR1 SSHAT and CDR2 FNYEAQ (reference sequence). The CDR3 totals 14 residues. The CDR3 nucleotides are TGTGCTGGCAGCGTATTAAGCGGGGTCGGGGAGCTGTTTTTT. It encodes CAGSVLSGVGELFF.

This clone was seen only a few times. The chain has TRBV15 and TRBJ2-5; TRBD2 might be the D (5 bases). The J call could be wrong; TRBJ2-7 is a better fit for the DNA end. CDR3 length equals 16 residues. Germline-derived CDR1 and CDR2 are LNHNV and YYDKDF (reference sequence). CDR3 DNA sequence: TGTGCCACCAGCACTCCCACCCACGGGAAGACCTACGAGCAGTACTTC. Translation gives CATSTPTHGKTYEQYF.

This rearrangement joins TRBV28 to TRBJ1-1; 8 bases are a match to TRBD1. The CDR3 covers 14 residues. V lost 5 bases and J lost 4; bases outside the gene matches: 6. Germline V gene lookup returns CDR1 MDHEN and CDR2 SYDVKM. CDR3 DNA: TGTGCCAGCAGTACAACGGACAGGGTCACTGAAGCTTTCTTT. Protein sequence: CASSTTDRVTEAFF.

The rearrangement uses TRBV5-1 and TRBJ1-2; possible D gene TRBD1, 6 bases. The CDR3 loop spans 14 amino acids. V lost 5 bases and J lost 2, with 13 bases in between. Germline V CDR1 and CDR2: SGHRS, YFSETQ. CDR3 residues: CASRSDGQNYGYTF. In DNA form, the CDR3 reads TGCGCCAGCAGGTCGGACGGACAGAACTATGGCTACACCTTC.

This sequence joins TRBV9 and TRBJ2-7, with D unresolved. Germline lookup yields CDR1 SGDLS and CDR2 YYNGEE. The CDR3 is 13 amino acids. The V end was cut by 0 bases, the J end by 6 bases, with 10 bases between. CDR3 nucleotides: TGTGCCAGCAGCGTAGCTTCCGTCAGCGAGCAGTACTTC. Amino acid sequence: CASSVASVSEQYF.

The rearrangement links TRBV7-2 to TRBJ2-2; the D gene is possibly TRBD2 (5 bases). This CDR3 spans 15 amino acids. Trimming left V 5 bases short and J 2 bases short, with 12 bases between. The V gene's germline CDR1 is SGHTA and CDR2 FQGNSA. The CDR3 region has the DNA TGTGCCAGCAGCCTCATGCGGGCAAACACCGGGGAGCTGTTTTTT. Amino acids: CASSLMRANTGELFF.

This chain joins TRBV5-1 and TRBJ1-2, with 11 bases that match TRBD1. With V trimmed by 4 bases and J by 8 bases, 7 bases remained unmatched. This CDR3 region has 14 residues. The germline gives CDR1 SGHRS, CDR2 YFSETQ. Written as DNA, the CDR3 is TGCGCCAGCAGCAGGGGGACAGGGGGTTACGGCTACACCTTC. Translation: CASSRGTGGYGYTF.

This chain joins TRBV11-2 and TRBJ2-7; tentatively, D is TRBD2 (6 bases). The CDR3 has 14 amino acids. CDR1 SGHAT and CDR2 FQNNGV come from the germline V gene. V was pared by 2 bases and J by 1 base, with 9 bases between. Written as DNA, the CDR3 is TGTGCCAGCAGCTTATACCGGGGGTCCTACGAGCAGTACTTC. It yields the protein CASSLYRGSYEQYF.

This clone was seen just once. The rearrangement uses TRBV29-1 and TRBJ2-1, with 9 nucleotides matching TRBD2. Germline lookup yields CDR1 SQVTM and CDR2 ANQGSEA. After removal of 6 bases from V and 7 bases from J, the junction contained 25 bases not matched to a gene. CDR3 length equals 19 residues. The CDR3 nucleotides read TGCAGCGTCGTAGGGAGGTTAGCGGGGGACTGGACCTGGGGGAATGAGCAGTTCTTC. It encodes CSVVGRLAGDWTWGNEQFF.

V is TRBV11-3 and J is TRBJ2-1, with unresolved D. V shed 2 bases and J shed 4 bases, with 9 bases lying between them. CDR3 size: 14 residues. Germline CDR1 is SGHNT and CDR2 is YENEEA. CDR3 residues: CASSLSYTYNEQFF. In DNA form, the CDR3 reads TGTGCCAGCAGCTTAAGTTACACATACAATGAGCAGTTCTTC.

As concerns this clone: The CDR3 does not end in the conserved phenylalanine or tryptophan, so this is likely a read error. This chain links TRBV10-3 with TRBJ2-6; 8 bases are shared with TRBD1. From germline, CDR1 is ENHRY and CDR2 SYGVKD. The CDR3 sequence is 15 residues long. Trimming at V came to 4 bases and at J to 9 bases, leaving 8 bases not matched to a gene. The CDR3 region is CAISVETGVVNVLTL. For the CDR3, the DNA is TGTGCCATCAGTGTCGAGACAGGGGTAGTCAACGTCCTGACTCTC.

V and J are TRBV28 and TRBJ1-1, with 7 bases that match TRBD1. This CDR3 spans 17 amino acids. After removal of 5 bases from V and 6 bases from J, the junction contained 18 bases not matched to a gene. CDR1 MDHEN and CDR2 SYDVKM come from the germline V gene. The CDR3 bases are TGTGCCAGCAGTCCCGCCTCGATGGACAGGTTGAATGCTGAAGCTTTCTTT. This encodes CASSPASMDRLNAEAFF. Using reference TRBV28 and TRBJ1-1 for the parts outside the CDR3, the full variable domain is DVKVTQSSRYLVKRTGEKVFLECVQDMDHENMFWYRQDPGLGLRLIYFSYDVKMKEKGDIPEGYSVSREKKERFSLILESASTNQTSMYLCASSPASMDRLNAEAFFGQGTRLTVV.

The chain has TRBV27 and TRBJ1-5; 9 bases are a match to TRBD1. Germline CDR1 is MNHEY and CDR2 is SMNVEV (reference sequence). V lost 6 bases and J lost 6; bases outside the gene matches: 3. The CDR3 runs to 13 residues. DNA of the CDR3: TGTGCCAGCAGCCAGGACAGGGGTCAGCCCCAGCATTTT. Its protein is CASSQDRGQPQHF.

This chain joins TRBV5-4 and TRBJ1-1; D gene uncertain. The V end lost 4 bases, the J end lost 0 bases, and 13 bases lay between the germline ends. In germline, CDR1 is SGHNT, CDR2 YYREEE (reference sequence). The CDR3 covers 15 residues. CDR3 amino acids: CASSATTVLNTEAFF. The CDR3 coding sequence is TGTGCCAGCAGCGCCACCACAGTACTGAACACTGAAGCTTTCTTT.

The table lists this clone with a few counts. V and J are TRBV6-6 and TRBJ2-5, with TRBD2 matching over 9 bases. Germline lookup yields CDR1 MNHNY and CDR2 SVGAGI (reference sequence). The ends lost 6 bases at V and 3 bases at J; junction bases unmatched: 8. CDR3 size: 15 residues. In DNA, the CDR3 is TGTGCCAGCAGGGGACTAGCCGGTTTGGAAGAGACCCAGTACTTC. Amino acids: CASRGLAGLEETQYF.

This clone was picked up a small number of times. The CDR3 sequence is CASKQDRAGYEQYF. Written as DNA, the CDR3 is TGTGCCAGCAAACAGGACCGGGCGGGGTACGAGCAGTACTTC. The V call is TRBV7-8, the J call TRBJ2-5; D possibly corresponds to TRBD2 (6 bases). The closer fit of TRBJ2-7 to the DNA end suggests the J call may be wrong. From germline, CDR1 is SGHVS and CDR2 FQNEAQ. This CDR3 contains 14 residues.

This clone occurred a few times. The chain links TRBV5-1 to TRBJ2-2; 7 bases fit TRBD1. CDR1 SGHRS and CDR2 YFSETQ come from the germline V gene. The CDR3 loop spans 15 amino acids. V lost 0 bases to trimming and J lost 3 bases; unmatched junction nucleotides: 2. This CDR3 reads CASSLGQGDTGELFF. Here the CDR3 DNA reads TGCGCCAGCAGCTTGGGACAGGGTGACACCGGGGAGCTGTTTTTT. Variable domain in full (rest from reference TRBV5-1 and TRBJ2-2): KAGVTQTPRYLIKTRGQQVTLSCSPISGHRSVSWYQQTPGQGLQFLFEYFSETQRNKGNFPGRFSGRQFSNSRSEMNVSTLELGDSALYLCASSLGQGDTGELFFGEGSRLTVL.

Comment on this clone: This sample includes further DNA sequences coding for the same CDR3. The chain employs TRBV7-9 and TRBJ2-3; 12 nucleotides match TRBD2. CDR1 and CDR2 (germline): SEHNR, FQNEAQ (reference sequence). This CDR3 has 16 residues. J gave up 0 bases and V 5 bases, and 3 bases lay outside the gene matches. As DNA, the CDR3 is TGTGCCAGCAGCAGCGGACTAGCGGGGAGCACAGATACGCAGTATTTT. It specifies CASSSGLAGSTDTQYF.

This clone appeared once. The V gene is TRBV20-1, the J gene TRBJ1-5; D gene uncertain. Trimming removed 3 bases at V and 5 bases at J, with 5 bases between. The CDR3 covers 11 residues. Germline V lookup: CDR1 DFQATT, CDR2 SNEGSKA (reference sequence). The CDR3 DNA reads as TGCAGTGCTAGCCCGGATCAGCCCCAGCATTTT. This gives the protein CSASPDQPQHF.

This clone showed up just a few times. The rearrangement links TRBV29-1 to TRBJ2-5; tentative D call: TRBD1 (5 bases). V lost 3 bases to trimming and J lost 5 bases, with 10 bases between them. This CDR3 has 12 amino acids. CDR1 is SQVTM, CDR2 ANQGSEA, per germline. The CDR3, as DNA: TGCAGCGTTGATCTTCCAGGGGAGACCCAGTACTTC. This gives the protein CSVDLPGETQYF.

The chain couples TRBV9 to TRBJ2-2; D is perhaps TRBD2 (5 bases). Per the germline V gene, CDR1 is SGDLS and CDR2 is YYNGEE. This CDR3 comprises 15 residues. The V end was cut by 3 bases, the J end by 6 bases, with 15 bases between. The CDR3 loop reads CASSASSGGAGELFF. Here the CDR3 DNA reads TGTGCCAGCAGCGCAAGTTCAGGAGGAGCCGGGGAGCTGTTTTTT.

The chain has TRBV29-1 and TRBJ1-3; TRBD1 matches at 9 bases. This CDR3 has 13 amino acids. Germline V lookup: CDR1 SQVTM, CDR2 ANQGSEA. V lost 7 bases and J lost 4; bases outside the gene matches: 5. Written as DNA, the CDR3 is TGCAGCGCAAGGACAGGGGCAGGAAACACCATATATTTT. Encoded protein: CSARTGAGNTIYF.

The chain carries TRBV7-2 and TRBJ1-2; D may be TRBD1 (6 bases). V was clipped by 8 bases and J by 8 bases, with 21 bases between them. The V gene's germline CDR1 is SGHTA and CDR2 FQGNSA. The CDR3 totals 14 residues. CDR3 loop: CASRIMDSLEGYTF. The CDR3 bases are TGTGCCAGCCGCATAATGGACAGTTTGGAGGGCTACACCTTC.

This clone was picked up one time. V usage is TRBV7-9 and J usage is TRBJ1-3, with no clear D. Trimming shortened V by 1 base and J by 4 bases, and 11 bases separated the two germline ends. The germline gives CDR1 SEHNR, CDR2 FQNEAQ (reference sequence). The CDR3 contains 15 residues. The CDR3 coding sequence is TGTGCCAGCAGCTTAGTTCCCGCGGCGGGAAACACCATATATTTT. Translating gives CASSLVPAAGNTIYF.

The V and J genes are TRBV6-5 and TRBJ2-5, with a weak D call TRBD2 (6 bases). The last part of the DNA fits TRBJ2-7 better; the J call may be wrong. CDR3 size: 15 residues. Germline V gene sequence: CDR1 MNHEY, CDR2 SVGAGI. CDR3 sequence: CASSYSDGGFGEQYF. CDR3 nucleotides: TGTGCCAGCAGTTACTCGGACGGGGGTTTTGGCGAGCAGTACTTC.

The chain recombines TRBV27 with TRBJ1-4; TRBD1 is a possible D gene (5 bases). CDR1 is MNHEY and CDR2 is SMNVEV in the germline V gene (reference sequence). Trimming pared 4 bases from V and 0 bases from J, leaving 15 bases between. This CDR3 comprises 17 residues. The CDR3 DNA reads TGTGCCAGCAGTTCTAGGATTGGGGGGGCAACTAATGAAAAACTGTTTTTT. Amino acid sequence: CASSSRIGGATNEKLFF.

This chain links TRBV7-2 with TRBJ1-6; 8 bases agree with TRBD1. The CDR3 consists of 15 residues. Germline-derived CDR1 and CDR2 are SGHTA and FQGNSA. With V trimmed by 3 bases and J by 7 bases, 5 bases remained unmatched. The CDR3 sequence is CASSFVTGGNSPLHF. The CDR3 DNA follows: TGTGCCAGCAGCTTTGTTACAGGGGGAAATTCACCCCTCCACTTT.

This clone was observed once. This chain joins TRBV7-8 and TRBJ2-3; 7 bases align to TRBD2. Germline CDR1 is SGHVS and CDR2 is FQNEAQ. The CDR3 spans 14 residues. Unmatched junction bases numbered 6, after V lost 3 bases and J lost 6 bases. As DNA, the CDR3 is TGTGCCAGCAGCTTCCTGGGGGGAGGGGATACGCAGTATTTT. Translation gives CASSFLGGGDTQYF.